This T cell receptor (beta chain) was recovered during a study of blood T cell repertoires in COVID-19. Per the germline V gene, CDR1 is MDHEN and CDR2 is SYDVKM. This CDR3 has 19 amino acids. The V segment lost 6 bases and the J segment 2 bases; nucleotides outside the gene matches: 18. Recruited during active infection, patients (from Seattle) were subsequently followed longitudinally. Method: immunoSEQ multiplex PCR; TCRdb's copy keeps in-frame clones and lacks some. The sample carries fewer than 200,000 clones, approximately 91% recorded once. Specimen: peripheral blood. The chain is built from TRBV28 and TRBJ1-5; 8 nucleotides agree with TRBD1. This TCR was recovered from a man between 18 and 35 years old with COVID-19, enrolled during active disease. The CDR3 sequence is CASSRPGGGVGVGNQPQHF. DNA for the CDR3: TGTGCCAGCAGCCGACCAGGGGGCGGCGTGGGGGTTGGCAATCAGCCCCAGCATTTT.